This T cell receptor (beta chain) is drawn from a study of blood T cell repertoires in COVID-19 (dated by TCRdb to the early 2020s). Notes on the research overall: Collaborator samples came from the United States, Italy and Spain and covered acute and convalescent phases of COVID-19. The material from the prospective study consisted of cDNA or gDNA derived from T cells, B-cell-depleted T cells, or PBMCs. The dataset comprised deeply sampled blood TCRbeta repertoires from subjects exposed to, actively infected with, or recovered from COVID-19. The repertoires were released in a freely available public database meant as a resource for research on the immune response to SARS-CoV-2. The samples were drawn from two sources: the first 160 participants of the ongoing ImmuneRACE study, and 1,200 or so subjects contributed by 6 global collaborators. Nearly every sample came with metadata listing a de-identified subject ID, COVID-19 status, age in years and sex. HLA class I and class II types, where available, came from metadata supplied by the sample provider rather than from assay-based typing.

TCRbeta CDR3 regions were amplified from genomic DNA by means of the immunoSEQ Assay, a bias-controlled multiplex PCR. The authors processed their data as follows. The number of nucleated cells in each sample was estimated from the amplification of reference gene primers within the assay. To quantify the absolute abundance of each unique TCRbeta CDR3 rearrangement, sequence reads were collapsed and filtered. For each sample, productive Simpson clonality was calculated as the square root of Simpson's diversity index over productive rearrangements. Drawn from immuneACCESS, this table holds only the in-frame rearrangements with V and J called that TCRdb kept. Clones are partly lost; checked studies trace under half to an unresolved V gene and leave the rest unexplained. From that table come the V and J calls and clone size; the DNA was used to work out D and trimming. The sample contains 150,000 to 180,000 clones, about 85% of them found a single time. 0.6% to 0.7% of the sample is taken by the ten largest.

To note about this clone: No cognate antigen has been identified for it. Qualities for individual bases were not recorded, and no much larger clone is one base off.

CDR3 length: 16 amino acids, cysteine to phenylalanine. Only the CDR3 region is kept as DNA, spanning 48 bases read in frame from base 1. In the germline V gene, CDR1 corresponds to MDHEN and CDR2 to SYDVKM. V is clipped by 3 bases and J by 6 bases, and the sequence between their germline boundaries is 17 bases long. Points the paper makes about the study in general: How much clinical and demographic metadata was included differed by source and by participant, and the metadata was provided uncurated.

One collaborating source in Seattle enrolled patients during active infection and followed them longitudinally through the course of disease. Whole blood was collected in K2EDTA tubes by collaborating institutions according to the institutions' own protocols. For TCRbeta analysis, collaborators shipped samples in one of three forms: frozen whole blood, isolated PBMCs, or DNA extracted from either of those sample types. The receptor's source is a man aged 55-75 years with COVID-19, enrolled during active disease. The sequenced material came from peripheral blood. The chain uses TRBV28 and TRBJ1-4, and possibly TRBD1, on 5 matching bases. The CDR3 in this case is CASSLPGISSDEKLFF. The nucleotides are TGTGCCAGCAGTTTGCCAGGGATCAGTTCGGATGAAAAACTGTTTTTT.